Following are 9 T cell receptor beta chains from one sample sequenced in a study of cytomegalovirus exposure and HLA in healthy donors. PCR was performed using 60 Vbeta and 13 Jbeta primers. TCRdb's copy holds only in-frame clones and misses some; the assay was immunoSEQ multiplex PCR. In the table there are roughly 90,000 clones, 90% of which are singletons. Sequences were obtained from PBMCs. Every receptor here comes from a man in his late teens or twenties in good health and CMV-seronegative.

There are a few counts of this clone. The chain recombines TRBV7-2 with TRBJ2-7, with no clear D. The germline V gene encodes CDR1 SGHTA and CDR2 FQGNSA. CDR3 length: 12 amino acids. V lost 8 bases and J lost 0, with 8 bases in between. CDR3 sequence reads: CASESDSYEQYF. In DNA form, the CDR3 reads TGTGCCAGCGAGAGCGACTCCTACGAGCAGTACTTC.

This clone has only a few counts. The genes are TRBV4-3 and TRBJ2-7; 12 positions agree with TRBD2. CDR3 length: 17 residues. The trim removed 0 bases at V and 3 bases at J, leaving 6 bases unmatched. The germline gives CDR1 LGHNA, CDR2 YSLEER. CDR3 DNA sequence: TGCGCCAGCAGCCAAGACCGGCCGGGACTAGCGGGCTACGAGCAGTACTTC. It codes for CASSQDRPGLAGYEQYF.

CDR3 region: CASSLFRGYGTRRYNEQFF. The CDR3 nucleotides read TGTGCCAGCAGCTTATTTCGGGGCTACGGGACTAGAAGGTACAATGAGCAGTTCTTC. This rearrangement joins TRBV5-6 to TRBJ2-1, with 8 bases identical to TRBD2. Unmatched junction bases numbered 17, after V lost 2 bases and J lost 4 bases. The CDR3 is 19 amino acids. From germline, CDR1 is SGHDT and CDR2 YYEEEE. The complete variable domain, with remaining parts taken from reference TRBV5-6 and TRBJ2-1, reads DAGVTQSPTHLIKTRGQQVTLRCSPKSGHDTVSWYQQALGQGPQFIFQYYEEEERQRGNFPDRFSGHQFPNYSSELNVNALLLGDSALYLCASSLFRGYGTRRYNEQFFGPGTRLTVL.

The rearrangement links TRBV10-3 to TRBJ2-3; 11 bases align to TRBD2. The CDR3 covers 15 residues. V gave up 2 bases and J gave up 5 bases; unmatched junction bases: 3. The germline V gene encodes CDR1 ENHRY and CDR2 SYGVKD. In DNA form, the CDR3 reads TGTGCCATCAGTGAGAAAGGACTAGCGGGAGATACGCAGTATTTT. Protein: CAISEKGLAGDTQYF.

The V call is TRBV28, the J call TRBJ1-1; the D gene is possibly TRBD1 (5 bases). Trimming cost V 2 bases and J 3 bases, with 13 bases left between them. The CDR3 loop spans 15 amino acids. The germline V gene encodes CDR1 MDHEN and CDR2 SYDVKM. CDR3 nucleotides: TGTGCCAGCAGTTTAGGTGGGGCTGGGGACACTGAAGCTTTCTTT. Its protein is CASSLGGAGDTEAFF.

Points on this clone: Other DNA sequences in this sample translate to the same CDR3. The chain links TRBV9 to TRBJ2-7, with 7 bases matching TRBD1. The CDR3 runs to 16 residues. Per germline, CDR1 SGDLS and CDR2 YYNGEE. Trimming cost V 3 bases and J 2 bases; bases outside gene matches: 11. The CDR3 coding sequence is TGTGCCAGCAGCGAAGCCGGAACAGGGGATGCCTACGAGCAGTACTTC. Translated: CASSEAGTGDAYEQYF.

V is TRBV10-3 and J is TRBJ1-1, with D maybe TRBD1 (6 bases). Trimming cost V 4 bases and J 1 base, with 7 bases left between them. Germline-derived CDR1 and CDR2 are ENHRY and SYGVKD. The CDR3 has 13 amino acids. The CDR3 is CAISVTGNTEAFF. CDR3 DNA: TGTGCCATCAGTGTGACAGGGAACACTGAAGCTTTCTTT.

The V gene is TRBV11-3, the J gene TRBJ2-3; maybe TRBD1 (7 bases). The germline V gene encodes CDR1 SGHNT and CDR2 YENEEA. V lost 5 bases to trimming and J lost 7 bases, with 22 bases between them. The length of the CDR3 is 16 residues. CDR3 residues: CASSGAGGGTSHTQYF. DNA for the CDR3: TGTGCCAGCAGCGGGGCAGGGGGAGGAACGTCCCATACGCAGTATTTT.

The chain combines TRBV5-3 with TRBJ2-4, with a possible D match to TRBD2 (6 bases). TRBV5-3 is classed as an ORF, of uncertain function. The CDR3 loop spans 18 amino acids. V was pared by 3 bases and J by 0 bases, with 19 bases between. This CDR3 reads CARSSKAGRAIAKNIQYF. In nucleotides, the CDR3 is TGTGCCAGAAGCTCAAAAGCGGGCCGGGCTATAGCCAAAAACATTCAGTACTTC.